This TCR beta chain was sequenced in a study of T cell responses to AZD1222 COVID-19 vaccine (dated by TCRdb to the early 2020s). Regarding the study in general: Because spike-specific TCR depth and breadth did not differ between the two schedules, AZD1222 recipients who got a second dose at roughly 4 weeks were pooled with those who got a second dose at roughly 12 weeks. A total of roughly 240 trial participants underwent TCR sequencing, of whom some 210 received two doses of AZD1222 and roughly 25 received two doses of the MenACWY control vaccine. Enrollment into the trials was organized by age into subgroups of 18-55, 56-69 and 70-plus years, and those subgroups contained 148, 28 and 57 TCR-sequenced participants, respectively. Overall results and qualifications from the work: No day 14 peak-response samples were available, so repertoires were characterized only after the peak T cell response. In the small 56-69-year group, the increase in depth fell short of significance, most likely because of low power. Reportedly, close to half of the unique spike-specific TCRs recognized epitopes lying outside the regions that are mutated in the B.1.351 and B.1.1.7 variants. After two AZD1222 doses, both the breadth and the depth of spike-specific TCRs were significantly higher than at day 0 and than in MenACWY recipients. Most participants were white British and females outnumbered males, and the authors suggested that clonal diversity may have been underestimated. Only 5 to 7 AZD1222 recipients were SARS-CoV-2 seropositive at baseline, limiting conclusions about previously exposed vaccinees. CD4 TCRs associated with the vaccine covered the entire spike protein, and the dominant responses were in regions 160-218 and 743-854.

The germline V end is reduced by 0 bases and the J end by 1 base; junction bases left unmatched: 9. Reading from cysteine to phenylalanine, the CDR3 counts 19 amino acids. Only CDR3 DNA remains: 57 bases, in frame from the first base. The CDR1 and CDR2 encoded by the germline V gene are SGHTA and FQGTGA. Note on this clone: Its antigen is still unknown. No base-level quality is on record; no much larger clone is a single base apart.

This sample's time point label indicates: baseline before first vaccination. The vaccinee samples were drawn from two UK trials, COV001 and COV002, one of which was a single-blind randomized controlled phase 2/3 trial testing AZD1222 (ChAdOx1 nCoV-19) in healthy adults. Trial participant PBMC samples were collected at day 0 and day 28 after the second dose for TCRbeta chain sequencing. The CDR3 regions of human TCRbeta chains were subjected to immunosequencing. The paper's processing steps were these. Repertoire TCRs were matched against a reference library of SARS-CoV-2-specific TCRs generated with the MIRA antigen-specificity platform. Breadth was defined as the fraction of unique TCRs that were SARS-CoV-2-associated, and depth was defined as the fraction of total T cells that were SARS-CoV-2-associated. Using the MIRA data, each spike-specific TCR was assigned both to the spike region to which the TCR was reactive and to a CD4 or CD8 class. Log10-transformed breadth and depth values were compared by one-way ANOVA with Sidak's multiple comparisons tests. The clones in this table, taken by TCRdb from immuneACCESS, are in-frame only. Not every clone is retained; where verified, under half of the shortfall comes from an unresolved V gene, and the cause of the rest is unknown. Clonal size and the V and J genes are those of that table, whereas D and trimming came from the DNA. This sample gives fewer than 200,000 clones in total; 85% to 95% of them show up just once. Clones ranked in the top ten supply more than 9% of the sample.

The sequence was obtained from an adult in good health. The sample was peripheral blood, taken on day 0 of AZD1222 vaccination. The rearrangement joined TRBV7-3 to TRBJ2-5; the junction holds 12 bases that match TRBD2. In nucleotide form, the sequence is TGTGCCAGCAGCTTAACATCACTAGCGGGGGGAGGTAGCCAAGAGACCCAGTACTTC. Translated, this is CASSLTSLAGGGSQETQYF.